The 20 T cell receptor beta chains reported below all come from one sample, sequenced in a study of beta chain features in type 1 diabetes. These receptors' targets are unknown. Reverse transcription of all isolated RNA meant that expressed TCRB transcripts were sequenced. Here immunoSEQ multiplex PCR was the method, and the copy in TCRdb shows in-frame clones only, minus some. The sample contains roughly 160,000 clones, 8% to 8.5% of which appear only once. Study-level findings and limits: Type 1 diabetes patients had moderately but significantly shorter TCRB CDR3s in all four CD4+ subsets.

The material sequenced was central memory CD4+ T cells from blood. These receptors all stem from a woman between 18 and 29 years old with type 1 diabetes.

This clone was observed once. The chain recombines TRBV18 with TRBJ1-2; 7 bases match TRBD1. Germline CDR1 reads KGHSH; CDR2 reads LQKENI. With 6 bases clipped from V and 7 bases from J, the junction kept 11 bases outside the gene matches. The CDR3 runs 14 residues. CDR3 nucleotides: TGTGCCAGCTCCCTCACCGACAGGGCGATTGGCTACACCTTC. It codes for CASSLTDRAIGYTF.

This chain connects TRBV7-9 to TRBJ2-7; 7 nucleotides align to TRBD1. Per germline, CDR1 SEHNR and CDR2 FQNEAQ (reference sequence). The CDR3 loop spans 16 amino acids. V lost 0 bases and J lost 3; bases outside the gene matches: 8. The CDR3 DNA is TGTGCCAGCAGCTTAGCAAGAGACTGGACAGGCTACGAGCAGTACTTC. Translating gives CASSLARDWTGYEQYF.

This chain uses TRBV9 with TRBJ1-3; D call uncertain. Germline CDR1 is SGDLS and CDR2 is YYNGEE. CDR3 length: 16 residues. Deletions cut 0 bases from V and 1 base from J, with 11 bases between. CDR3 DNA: TGTGCCAGCAGCGTAGCTATCGGGGTGTCTGGAAACACCATATATTTT. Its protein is CASSVAIGVSGNTIYF.

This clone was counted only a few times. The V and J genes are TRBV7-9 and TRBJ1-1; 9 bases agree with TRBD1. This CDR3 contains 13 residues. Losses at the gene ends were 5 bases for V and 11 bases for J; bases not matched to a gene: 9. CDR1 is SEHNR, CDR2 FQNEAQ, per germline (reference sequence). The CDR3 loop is CASSLTGGPRAFF. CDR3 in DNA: TGTGCCAGCAGCCTGACAGGGGGTCCGCGGGCTTTCTTT. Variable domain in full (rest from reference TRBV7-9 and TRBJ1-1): DTGVSQNPRHKITKRGQNVTFRCDPISEHNRLYWYRQTLGQGPEFLTYFQNEAQLEKSRLLSDRFSAERPKGSFSTLEIQRTEQGDSAMYLCASSLTGGPRAFFGQGTRLTVV.

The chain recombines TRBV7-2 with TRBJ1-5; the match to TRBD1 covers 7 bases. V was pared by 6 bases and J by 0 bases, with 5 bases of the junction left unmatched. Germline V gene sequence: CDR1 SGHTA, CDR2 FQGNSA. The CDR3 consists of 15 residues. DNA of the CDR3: TGTGCCAGCAGTTCAGGGGGGTATAGCAATCAGCCCCAGCATTTT. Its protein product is CASSSGGYSNQPQHF.

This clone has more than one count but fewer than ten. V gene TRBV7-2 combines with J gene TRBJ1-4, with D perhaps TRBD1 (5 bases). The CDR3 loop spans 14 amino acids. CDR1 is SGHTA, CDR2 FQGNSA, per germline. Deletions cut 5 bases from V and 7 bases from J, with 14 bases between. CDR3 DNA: TGTGCCAGCAGCCCCTCGGGGGAGAGTGAAAAACTGTTTTTT. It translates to CASSPSGESEKLFF.

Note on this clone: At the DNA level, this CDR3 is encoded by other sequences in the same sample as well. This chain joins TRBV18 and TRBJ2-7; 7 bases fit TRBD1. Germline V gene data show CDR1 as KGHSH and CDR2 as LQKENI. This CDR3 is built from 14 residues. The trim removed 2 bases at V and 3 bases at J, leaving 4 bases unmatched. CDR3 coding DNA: TGTGCCAGCTCACCATCGGGACAGAACTACGAGCAGTACTTC. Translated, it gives CASSPSGQNYEQYF.

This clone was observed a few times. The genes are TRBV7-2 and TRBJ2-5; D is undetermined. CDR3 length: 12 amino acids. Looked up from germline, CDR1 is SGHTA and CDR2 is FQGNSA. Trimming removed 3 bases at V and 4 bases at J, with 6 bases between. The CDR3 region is CASSFNLETQYF. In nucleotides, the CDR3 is TGTGCCAGCAGCTTTAATCTAGAGACCCAGTACTTC.

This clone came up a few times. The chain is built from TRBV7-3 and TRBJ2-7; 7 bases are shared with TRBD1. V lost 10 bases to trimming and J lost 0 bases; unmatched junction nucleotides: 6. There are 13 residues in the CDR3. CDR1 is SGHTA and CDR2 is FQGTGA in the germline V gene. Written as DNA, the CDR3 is TGTGCCATCACGACAGGGAACTCCTACGAGCAGTACTTC. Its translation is CAITTGNSYEQYF.

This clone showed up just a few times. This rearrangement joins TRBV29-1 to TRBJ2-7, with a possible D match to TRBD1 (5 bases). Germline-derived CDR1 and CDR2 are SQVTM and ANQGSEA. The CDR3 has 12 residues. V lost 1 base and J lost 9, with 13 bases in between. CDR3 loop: CSVEGAGFAQYF. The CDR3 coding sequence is TGCAGCGTTGAAGGGGCAGGGTTTGCGCAGTACTTC.

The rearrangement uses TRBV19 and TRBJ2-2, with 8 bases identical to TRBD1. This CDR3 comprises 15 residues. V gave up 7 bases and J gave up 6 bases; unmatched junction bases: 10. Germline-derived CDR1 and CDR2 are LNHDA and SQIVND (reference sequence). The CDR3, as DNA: TGTGCCAGTACCCGCCCGGACAGGGTTGCCGGGGAGCTGTTTTTT. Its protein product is CASTRPDRVAGELFF.

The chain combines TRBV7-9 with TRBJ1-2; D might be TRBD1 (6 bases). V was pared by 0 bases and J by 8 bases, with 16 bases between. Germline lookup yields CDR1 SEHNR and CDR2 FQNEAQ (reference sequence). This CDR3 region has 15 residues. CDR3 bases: TGTGCCAGCAGCTTAGCCACTGGACAGCTACAGGGCTACACCTTC. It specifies CASSLATGQLQGYTF.

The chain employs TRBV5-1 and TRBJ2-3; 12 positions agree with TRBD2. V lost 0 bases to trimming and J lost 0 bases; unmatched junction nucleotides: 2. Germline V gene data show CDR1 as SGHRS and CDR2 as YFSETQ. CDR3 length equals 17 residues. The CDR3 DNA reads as TGCGCCAGCAGCTTGGGACTAGCGGGAGCTAGCACAGATACGCAGTATTTT. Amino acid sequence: CASSLGLAGASTDTQYF.

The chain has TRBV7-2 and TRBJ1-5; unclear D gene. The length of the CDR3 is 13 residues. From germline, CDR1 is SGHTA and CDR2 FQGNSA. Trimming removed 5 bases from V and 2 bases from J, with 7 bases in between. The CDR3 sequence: CASSQEGNQPQHF. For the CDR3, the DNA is TGTGCCAGCAGCCAGGAAGGCAATCAGCCCCAGCATTTT.

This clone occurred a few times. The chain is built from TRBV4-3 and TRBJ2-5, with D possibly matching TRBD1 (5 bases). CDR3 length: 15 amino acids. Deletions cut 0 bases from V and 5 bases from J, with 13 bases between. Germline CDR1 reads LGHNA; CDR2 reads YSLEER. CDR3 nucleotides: TGCGCCAGCAGCCAAGAAGGGGTACCCTCTGAGACCCAGTACTTC. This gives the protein CASSQEGVPSETQYF.

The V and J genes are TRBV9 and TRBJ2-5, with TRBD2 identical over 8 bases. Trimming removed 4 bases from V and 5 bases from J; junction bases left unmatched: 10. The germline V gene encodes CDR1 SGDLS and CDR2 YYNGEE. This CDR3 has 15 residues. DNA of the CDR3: TGTGCCAGCAGCTTTCAAGCGGGGGTAGGCGAGACCCAGTACTTC. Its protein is CASSFQAGVGETQYF.

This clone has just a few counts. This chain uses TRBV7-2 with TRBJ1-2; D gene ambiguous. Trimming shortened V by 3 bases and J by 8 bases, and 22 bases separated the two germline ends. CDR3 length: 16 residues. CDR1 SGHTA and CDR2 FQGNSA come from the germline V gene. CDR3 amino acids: CASSFHPTSRWEGYTF. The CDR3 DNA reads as TGTGCCAGCAGCTTCCACCCGACCTCCCGATGGGAGGGCTACACCTTC.

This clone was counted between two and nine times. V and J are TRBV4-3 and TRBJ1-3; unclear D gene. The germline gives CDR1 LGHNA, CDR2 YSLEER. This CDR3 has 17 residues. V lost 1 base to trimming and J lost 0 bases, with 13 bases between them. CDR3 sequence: CASSQGREWGSGNTIYF. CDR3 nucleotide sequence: TGCGCCAGCAGCCAAGGGAGGGAATGGGGCTCTGGAAACACCATATATTTT.

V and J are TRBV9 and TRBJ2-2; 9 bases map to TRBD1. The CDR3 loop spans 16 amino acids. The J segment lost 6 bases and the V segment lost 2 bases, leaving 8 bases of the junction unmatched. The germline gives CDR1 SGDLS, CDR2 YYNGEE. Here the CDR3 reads CASSVPRDRVSGELFF. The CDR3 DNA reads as TGTGCCAGCAGCGTGCCGCGGGACAGGGTGTCCGGGGAGCTGTTTTTT. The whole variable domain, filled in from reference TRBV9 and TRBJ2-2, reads DSGVTQTPKHLITATGQRVTLRCSPRSGDLSVYWYQQSLDQGLQFLIQYYNGEERAKGNILERFSAQQFPDLHSELNLSSLELGDSALYFCASSVPRDRVSGELFFGEGSRLTVL.

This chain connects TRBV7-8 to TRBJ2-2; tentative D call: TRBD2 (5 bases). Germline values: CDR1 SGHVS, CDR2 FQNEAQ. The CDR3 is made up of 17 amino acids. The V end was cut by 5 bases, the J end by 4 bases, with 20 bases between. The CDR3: CASSPSGFFSVTGELFF. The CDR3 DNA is TGTGCCAGCAGCCCCTCCGGGTTCTTTAGCGTCACCGGGGAGCTGTTTTTT.